The T cell receptor (beta chain) described here comes from a study of blood T cell repertoires in COVID-19. Study information: COVID-19 samples, acute and convalescent, were from the United States, Italy and Spain.

This clone occurred a few times. Germline V lookup: CDR1 SGHDT, CDR2 YYEEEE. Trimming at V came to 3 bases and at J to 3 bases, leaving 7 bases not matched to a gene. This CDR3 has 15 residues. Repertoires were generated with immunoSEQ multiplex PCR, while TCRdb's copy carries only in-frame clones and drops some. The table shows 200,000 to 250,000 clones, with 82% occurring only once. The receptor was isolated from a woman between 18 and 29 years old with acute or convalescent COVID-19. The sequencing input was peripheral blood. The chain recombines TRBV5-6 with TRBJ2-7; 9 bases line up with TRBD1. The CDR3 sequence is CASSSGQGRSYEQYF. CDR3 nucleotides: TGTGCCAGCAGCTCGGGACAGGGAAGAAGCTACGAGCAGTACTTC.